Below, 17 T cell receptor beta chains from the same sample are listed, as sequenced in a study of OX40 agonist ivuxolimab in advanced cancers. The method behind the library was the immunoSEQ multiplex PCR assay. The table was pulled from immuneACCESS by TCRdb, which kept in-frame rearrangements only. Such tables lose some clones; where checked, under half of the loss comes from unresolved V genes, and the rest has no known cause. Present in this sample are around 120,000 clones, 75% to 90% of which were seen just once. The top ten constitute 0.55% of the sample. This specimen was CD4+ or CD8+ T cells sorted from blood, taken in a trial of the OX40 agonist ivuxolimab. These TCRs come from an adult with an advanced solid tumor such as melanoma, head and neck, liver or kidney cancer.

The gene calls are TRBV5-6 and TRBJ2-1; D is unresolved. The CDR3 consists of 14 residues. Germline-derived CDR1 and CDR2 are SGHDT and YYEEEE. Trimming left V 4 bases short and J 6 bases short, with 14 bases between. The CDR3: CASSRRDLFNEQFF. Written as DNA, the CDR3 is TGTGCCAGCAGCCGTAGGGATTTGTTCAATGAGCAGTTCTTC. Using reference TRBV5-6 and TRBJ2-1 for the parts outside the CDR3, the full variable domain is DAGVTQSPTHLIKTRGQQVTLRCSPKSGHDTVSWYQQALGQGPQFIFQYYEEEERQRGNFPDRFSGHQFPNYSSELNVNALLLGDSALYLCASSRRDLFNEQFFGPGTRLTVL.

The chain recombines TRBV27 with TRBJ1-1; D uncertain. The CDR3 consists of 13 residues. Trimming took 4 bases from V and 7 from J, leaving 13 bases between them. The germline CDR1 and CDR2 sequences are MNHEY and SMNVEV (reference sequence). The CDR3 region has the DNA TGTGCCAGCAGTTCGAGACGACCGAATGAAGCTTTCTTT. It translates to CASSSRRPNEAFF.

The chain uses TRBV5-4 and TRBJ1-2; 7 bases are shared with TRBD1. CDR1 is SGHNT and CDR2 is YYREEE in the germline V gene (reference sequence). J lost 8 bases, V lost 0 bases, and 16 bases had no gene match. This CDR3 is 17 amino acids long. The DNA for the CDR3 is TGTGCCAGCAGCTTGGAGGGGGCCCCCTCCCCTACAAGGGGCTACACCTTC. Its protein product is CASSLEGAPSPTRGYTF. The full variable domain, rest sourced from reference TRBV5-4 and TRBJ1-2, is ETGVTQSPTHLIKTRGQQVTLRCSSQSGHNTVSWYQQALGQGPQFIFQYYREEENGRGNFPPRFSGLQFPNYSSELNVNALELDDSALYLCASSLEGAPSPTRGYTFGSGTRLTVV.

This clone came up once. The gene calls are TRBV5-5 and TRBJ1-4; maybe TRBD1 (6 bases). Trimming cost V 3 bases and J 7 bases, with 19 bases left between them. CDR1 and CDR2 (germline): SGHKS, YYEKEE (reference sequence). This CDR3 contains 16 residues. CDR3 protein: CASSSSMGQGSEKLFF. The CDR3 DNA reads as TGTGCCAGCAGCTCTTCTATGGGGCAGGGGTCTGAAAAACTGTTTTTT.

The V and J genes are TRBV18 and TRBJ1-1; the match to TRBD1 covers 8 bases. J was trimmed by 5 bases and V by 5 bases; bases with no gene match: 7. This CDR3 comprises 14 residues. Germline V CDR1 and CDR2: KGHSH, LQKENI. CDR3 region: CASSDTGGRTEAFF. DNA of the CDR3: TGTGCCAGCTCAGACACAGGGGGTCGGACTGAAGCTTTCTTT.

The chain recombines TRBV4-1 with TRBJ2-5; D might be TRBD1 (5 bases). The CDR3 covers 15 residues. CDR1 MGHRA and CDR2 YSYEKL come from the germline V gene. The germline V and J ends were trimmed by 0 bases and 7 bases, with 15 bases remaining between them. The CDR3 spells CASSQDQGSRGTQYF. CDR3 DNA: TGCGCCAGCAGCCAAGATCAAGGCAGTAGGGGGACCCAGTACTTC.

J is TRBJ2-7 and V is TRBV2; D is ambiguous. This CDR3 has 14 residues. Germline V lookup: CDR1 SNHLY, CDR2 FYNNEI. V lost 1 base and J lost 2, with 9 bases in between. The CDR3 sequence is CASSEGTPTYEQYF. The CDR3 nucleotides are TGTGCCAGCAGTGAAGGGACCCCTACCTACGAGCAGTACTTC.

V gene TRBV9 combines with J gene TRBJ1-1; maybe TRBD1 (6 bases). V lost 6 bases, J lost 1 base, and 16 bases lay in between. Germline CDR1 and CDR2: SGDLS and YYNGEE. The CDR3 is 15 amino acids. This CDR3 reads CASNPGAGWNTEAFF. As DNA, the CDR3 is TGTGCCAGCAACCCAGGGGCAGGGTGGAACACTGAAGCTTTCTTT. Looking up the rest from reference TRBV9 and TRBJ1-1 gives the full variable domain: DSGVTQTPKHLITATGQRVTLRCSPRSGDLSVYWYQQSLDQGLQFLIQYYNGEERAKGNILERFSAQQFPDLHSELNLSSLELGDSALYFCASNPGAGWNTEAFFGQGTRLTVV.

This clone appeared a single time. CDR3 in amino acids: CASSPPPGRGYEQYF. CDR3 in DNA: TGTGCCAGCAGTCCTCCCCCCGGCAGGGGGTACGAGCAGTACTTC. The J gene is TRBJ2-7, the V gene TRBV28, with 7 bases fitting TRBD1. This CDR3 spans 15 amino acids. Trimming took 5 bases from V and 4 from J; bases not matched to a gene: 11. Germline loops: CDR1 MDHEN, CDR2 SYDVKM.

This clone was found a few times. The CDR3 sequence is CALQESNYGYTF. In nucleotides, the CDR3 is TGTGCCCTCCAGGAGAGTAACTATGGCTACACCTTC. The J gene is TRBJ1-2, the V gene TRBV7-9, with unresolved D. Germline V lookup: CDR1 SEHNR, CDR2 FQNEAQ (reference sequence). The CDR3 loop spans 12 amino acids. Trimming took off 11 bases at V and 1 base at J, with 11 bases between the two ends.

The rearrangement joins TRBV14 to TRBJ1-1; D is uncertain. The CDR3 is 14 amino acids. V gave up 5 bases and J gave up 4 bases, with 14 bases separating them. Germline V gene sequence: CDR1 SGHDN, CDR2 FVKESK. Here the CDR3 DNA reads TGTGCCAGCAGCGCGAGGGATGGTGCCACTGAAGCTTTCTTT. It codes for CASSARDGATEAFF.

This clone was picked up a small number of times. J is TRBJ1-2 and V is TRBV6-5, with D possibly TRBD1 on 6 matching bases. The CDR3 extends over 12 amino acids. The V end lost 10 bases, the J end lost 8 bases, and 17 bases lay between the germline ends. The germline gives CDR1 MNHEY, CDR2 SVGAGI. As DNA, the CDR3 is TGTGCCACCAAGGGGGGCCCGGGGGGCTACACCTTC. It is translated as CATKGGPGGYTF.

V is TRBV5-6 and J is TRBJ2-5; a possible D gene is TRBD1 (5 bases). CDR3 length: 12 amino acids. V lost 1 base and J 5 bases, leaving 6 bases between the germline ends. Looked up from germline, CDR1 is SGHDT and CDR2 is YYEEEE. The CDR3 reads CASSLQGETQYF. In DNA form, the CDR3 reads TGTGCCAGCAGCTTGCAGGGTGAGACCCAGTACTTC.

The chain employs TRBV5-1 and TRBJ1-1; D gene ambiguous. CDR3 size: 13 residues. Germline V lookup: CDR1 SGHRS, CDR2 YFSETQ. The V end was cut by 8 bases, the J end by 5 bases, with 16 bases between. The CDR3 nucleotides read TGCGCCAGTCGTATCGAGCAGCAAACTGAAGCTTTCTTT. Its protein is CASRIEQQTEAFF.

The chain links TRBV10-3 to TRBJ1-5; the D is unclear. The CDR3 loop spans 15 amino acids. V was shortened by 2 bases and J by 2 bases, with 10 bases between the two germline ends. Germline V gives CDR1 ENHRY, CDR2 SYGVKD. CDR3 in DNA: TGTGCCATCAGTGAGACAGTGATGGGCAATCAGCCCCAGCATTTT. This sequence encodes CAISETVMGNQPQHF.

The chain joins TRBV7-2 to TRBJ2-7; D is unclear. There are 11 residues in the CDR3. Trimming removed 4 bases from V and 7 bases from J, with 8 bases in between. Germline values: CDR1 SGHTA, CDR2 FQGNSA. CDR3 residues: CASSSYEEQYF. The CDR3 DNA reads as TGTGCCAGCAGCTCCTATGAGGAGCAGTACTTC.

The chain couples TRBV19 to TRBJ1-1, with D perhaps matching TRBD1 (5 bases). V was cut by 5 bases and J by 6 bases, with 16 bases left in between. The germline gives CDR1 LNHDA, CDR2 SQIVND (reference sequence). This CDR3 spans 14 amino acids. The CDR3 DNA reads TGTGCCAGTAGTTTACAAAGGGGTAACGCTGAAGCTTTCTTT. It codes for CASSLQRGNAEAFF.